The next 17 T cell receptor beta chains were all read from a single sample in a study of shared clonotypes between healthy human individuals. Repertoires were generated with immunoSEQ multiplex PCR, while TCRdb's copy carries only in-frame clones and drops some. The sample has around 2.3 million clones, approximately 94% seen once. Sequencing was performed on naive CD4+ T cells sorted from blood. Subset in this sample: CD45RA+ positively selected. The source of these receptors is a man aged 18 to 29 in good health.

The CDR3 DNA reads TGTGCCAGCAACAGGGGACAGTCCTATAATTCACCCCTCCACTTT. It codes for CASNRGQSYNSPLHF. This rearrangement joins TRBV6-6 to TRBJ1-6, with 7 positions matching TRBD1. This CDR3 spans 15 amino acids. In germline, CDR1 is MNHNY, CDR2 SVGAGI (reference sequence). V was clipped by 7 bases and J by 1 base; unmatched bases: 4.

The rearrangement uses TRBV5-5 and TRBJ1-1, with 7 bases lining up with TRBD1. The germline gives CDR1 SGHKS, CDR2 YYEKEE (reference sequence). The length of the CDR3 is 14 residues. Losses at the gene ends were 7 bases for V and 0 bases for J; bases not matched to a gene: 6. The CDR3 loop is CASFGTAMNTEAFF. Here the CDR3 DNA reads TGTGCCAGCTTCGGGACAGCGATGAACACTGAAGCTTTCTTT.

V usage is TRBV7-9 and J usage is TRBJ2-7, with 10 bases that match TRBD2. The V gene end was trimmed by 5 bases and the J gene end by 5 bases; junction bases not matched to a gene: 12. The CDR3 is 16 amino acids. The germline V gene has CDR1 SEHNR and CDR2 FQNEAQ (reference sequence). CDR3: CASSRNRTSGIHEQYF. For the CDR3, the DNA is TGTGCCAGCAGCCGAAACAGGACTAGCGGAATCCACGAGCAGTACTTC. The variable domain in full, with the rest retrieved from reference TRBV7-9 and TRBJ2-7, is DTGVSQNPRHKITKRGQNVTFRCDPISEHNRLYWYRQTLGQGPEFLTYFQNEAQLEKSRLLSDRFSAERPKGSFSTLEIQRTEQGDSAMYLCASSRNRTSGIHEQYFGPGTRLTVT.

Concerning this clone itself: The sample has other DNA sequences that encode this CDR3 too. The V and J genes are TRBV29-1 and TRBJ1-1, with 7 positions matching TRBD1. The germline CDR1 and CDR2 sequences are SQVTM and ANQGSEA. The CDR3 covers 12 residues. Trimming at V came to 4 bases and at J to 5 bases, leaving 4 bases not matched to a gene. CDR3 DNA sequence: TGCAGCGTTGGACAGGGTGGGACTGAAGCTTTCTTT. Amino acids: CSVGQGGTEAFF.

V usage is TRBV5-1 and J usage is TRBJ2-2; either TRBD1 or TRBD2 may supply D (6 bases each). This CDR3 has 16 residues. Per germline, CDR1 SGHRS and CDR2 YFSETQ. V shed 4 bases and J shed 7 bases, with 20 bases lying between them. The CDR3 is CASSPRGKGGIGELFF. The CDR3 nucleotides are TGCGCCAGCAGCCCTCGAGGAAAGGGGGGCATCGGGGAGCTGTTTTTT.

The chain links TRBV19 to TRBJ1-4, with D tentatively TRBD1 (6 bases). V was clipped by 3 bases and J by 8 bases, with 19 bases between them. The CDR3 is made up of 16 amino acids. Germline V CDR1 and CDR2: LNHDA, SQIVND (reference sequence). The DNA of the CDR3 is TGTGCCAGTAGTATTGACAGGACGGTGGTTTGGGAAAAACTGTTTTTT. Translation gives CASSIDRTVVWEKLFF.

The gene calls are TRBV7-9 and TRBJ2-1; 12 nucleotides match TRBD2. V gave up 6 bases and J gave up 2 bases; unmatched junction bases: 5. Per germline, CDR1 SEHNR and CDR2 FQNEAQ (reference sequence). This CDR3 is built from 16 residues. The CDR3 nucleotides read TGTGCCAGCAGTTCTTGGACTAGCGGGGCCTACAATGAGCAGTTCTTC. It yields the protein CASSSWTSGAYNEQFF.

The chain employs TRBV9 and TRBJ2-5; D gene ambiguous. V gave up 1 base and J gave up 0 bases, with 10 bases separating them. The CDR3 loop spans 15 amino acids. The germline gives CDR1 SGDLS, CDR2 YYNGEE. The CDR3 DNA reads TGTGCCAGCAGCGTATCGGTCGGGCACCAAGAGACCCAGTACTTC. It codes for CASSVSVGHQETQYF.

The table lists this clone with a count of one. The identical CDR3 is also encoded by other nucleotide sequences in the sample. The V and J genes are TRBV5-4 and TRBJ2-7; 9 nucleotides match TRBD1. Germline values: CDR1 SGHNT, CDR2 YYREEE (reference sequence). The CDR3 is 14 amino acids. The junction had 5 bases not matched to a gene; V was cut back by 4 bases and J by 3 bases. This CDR3 is CASSLGTGRYEQYF. In DNA form, the CDR3 reads TGTGCCAGCAGCCTAGGGACAGGGCGCTACGAGCAGTACTTC.

V is TRBV5-6 and J is TRBJ1-1; 11 bases align to TRBD1. Per germline, CDR1 SGHDT and CDR2 YYEEEE. The CDR3 is 16 residues long. Losses at the gene ends were 7 bases for V and 2 bases for J; bases not matched to a gene: 10. CDR3 coding DNA: TGTGCCAGCCGAGGGGACAGGGGGAGTTATAACACTGAAGCTTTCTTT. It specifies CASRGDRGSYNTEAFF.

The chain employs TRBV5-1 and TRBJ1-5; D is unresolved. The CDR3 sequence is 18 residues long. Per germline, CDR1 SGHRS and CDR2 YFSETQ. V was cut by 4 bases and J by 1 base, with 21 bases left in between. CDR3 loop: CASSVARTADASNQPQHF. CDR3 in DNA: TGCGCCAGCAGCGTAGCTAGGACCGCGGACGCAAGCAATCAGCCCCAGCATTTT.

The V gene is TRBV9, the J gene TRBJ1-5; perhaps TRBD1 as D (5 bases). CDR1 is SGDLS, CDR2 YYNGEE, per germline. Trimming left V 0 bases short and J 7 bases short, with 14 bases between. The length of the CDR3 is 15 residues. This CDR3 is CASSVGQGKEQPQHF. CDR3 DNA sequence: TGTGCCAGCAGCGTAGGGCAGGGTAAGGAACAGCCCCAGCATTTT.

The CDR3 protein is CASSPSRGGNQPQHF. The CDR3 DNA follows: TGTGCCAGCAGCCCCTCCAGGGGCGGCAATCAGCCCCAGCATTTT. The chain has TRBV11-2 and TRBJ1-5, with D perhaps matching TRBD1 (6 bases). Trimming left V 5 bases short and J 2 bases short, with 13 bases between. This CDR3 has 15 residues. From germline, CDR1 is SGHAT and CDR2 FQNNGV.

This chain joins TRBV4-1 and TRBJ1-1, with D tentatively TRBD1 (6 bases). This CDR3 spans 19 amino acids. Germline-derived CDR1 and CDR2 are MGHRA and YSYEKL. Deletions cut 3 bases from V and 4 bases from J, with 27 bases between. CDR3 region: CASSQHARGVGLGGTEAFF. CDR3 DNA sequence: TGCGCCAGCAGCCAGCACGCCAGGGGAGTGGGCCTTGGTGGCACTGAAGCTTTCTTT.

The gene calls are TRBV10-3 and TRBJ2-2, with D possibly being TRBD1 or TRBD2 (5 bases each). V shed 8 bases and J shed 1 base, with 14 bases lying between them. Germline V gives CDR1 ENHRY, CDR2 SYGVKD. CDR3 length equals 15 residues. The CDR3 sequence is CAIGARDVNTGELFF. The CDR3 coding sequence is TGTGCCATCGGAGCCCGGGACGTGAACACCGGGGAGCTGTTTTTT.

The V call is TRBV6-1, the J call TRBJ2-3; 9 bases match TRBD1. Trimming at V came to 5 bases and at J to 3 bases, leaving 3 bases not matched to a gene. The CDR3 is 14 residues long. CDR1 and CDR2 (germline): MNHNS, SASEGT. The CDR3 reads CASSRTGVTDTQYF. The CDR3 DNA reads as TGTGCCAGCAGTCGGACAGGGGTGACAGATACGCAGTATTTT.

The chain uses TRBV15 and TRBJ1-5; weak D call: TRBD1 (6 bases). This CDR3 has 19 residues. Germline V gene lookup returns CDR1 LNHNV and CDR2 YYDKDF (reference sequence). V gave up 2 bases and J gave up 0 bases, with 20 bases separating them. The CDR3 region has the DNA TGTGCCACCAGCAGACTAGGGGGGACGGGGATGAATAGCAATCAGCCCCAGCATTTT. Residues: CATSRLGGTGMNSNQPQHF.